The 10 T cell receptor beta chains below come from one sample, sequenced in a study of cytomegalovirus exposure and HLA in healthy donors. This PCR relied on a set of 60 Vbeta primers and 13 Jbeta primers. Produced via immunoSEQ multiplex PCR; TCRdb's table is partial and in-frame only. The sample gives 150,000 to 200,000 clones, more than 65% of which show up once; approximately 0.47% is in the top ten. Material for sequencing was PBMCs. The receptors were sampled from a woman in her fifties or sixties in good health and CMV-seronegative.

The genes are TRBV6-5 and TRBJ1-2; TRBD1 matches at 7 bases. CDR1 MNHEY and CDR2 SVGAGI come from the germline V gene. V gave up 9 bases and J gave up 4 bases; unmatched junction bases: 8. The CDR3 is 13 amino acids. The CDR3 DNA reads as TGTGCCAGTCGCAGGGGGACCCCCTATGGCTACACCTTC. The encoded protein is CASRRGTPYGYTF.

V and J are TRBV9 and TRBJ2-5; D is perhaps TRBD1 (5 bases). The germline V gene encodes CDR1 SGDLS and CDR2 YYNGEE. V lost 0 bases and J lost 4, with 13 bases in between. The CDR3 runs to 15 residues. This chain's CDR3 is CASSVDVGESETQYF. The CDR3 DNA reads as TGTGCCAGCAGCGTAGATGTAGGGGAATCAGAGACCCAGTACTTC.

This clone occurred once. This chain joins TRBV19 and TRBJ2-7; 9 bases are shared with TRBD1. Germline CDR1 LNHDA, CDR2 SQIVND (reference sequence). J gave up 2 bases and V 4 bases, and 9 bases lay outside the gene matches. There are 16 residues in the CDR3. The CDR3, as DNA: TGTGCCAGTAGTACGTACCCCGGGACAGGGACCTACGAGCAGTACTTC. Its protein is CASSTYPGTGTYEQYF. Full variable domain (outside the CDR3, taken from reference TRBV19 and TRBJ2-7): DGGITQSPKYLFRKEGQNVTLSCEQNLNHDAMYWYRQDPGQGLRLIYYSQIVNDFQKGDIAEGYSVSREKKESFPLTVTSAQKNPTAFYLCASSTYPGTGTYEQYFGPGTRLTVT.

This rearrangement joins TRBV6-6 to TRBJ1-1; D is unclear. Between the trimmed V and J ends, which lost 5 bases and 3 bases, there was a span of 7 bases. This CDR3 contains 12 residues. The germline CDR1 and CDR2 sequences are MNHNY and SVGAGI (reference sequence). This chain's CDR3 is CASSQLDTEAFF. The CDR3 DNA reads as TGTGCCAGCAGTCAACTGGACACTGAAGCTTTCTTT.

In the case of this clone: The junction departs from germline at one end; a sequencing error may be responsible. This chain links TRBV20-1 with TRBJ2-7, with D possibly TRBD2 on 6 matching bases. In germline, CDR1 is DFQATT, CDR2 SNEGSKA (reference sequence). This CDR3 comprises 10 residues. CDR3 sequence: CSALRDLMDF. The CDR3 DNA reads TGCAGTGCTTTACGGGACTTGATGGACTTC.

The V and J genes are TRBV13 and TRBJ2-1; TRBD2 agrees at 8 bases. V was clipped by 0 bases and J by 3 bases; unmatched bases: 1. Germline V gene lookup returns CDR1 PRHDT and CDR2 FYEKMQ (reference sequence). The CDR3 consists of 15 residues. CDR3 sequence reads: CASSLGAGGYNEQFF. As DNA, the CDR3 is TGTGCCAGCAGCTTAGGGGCGGGGGGCTACAATGAGCAGTTCTTC.

The rearrangement links TRBV5-4 to TRBJ1-2; D uncertain. Germline V gene sequence: CDR1 SGHNT, CDR2 YYREEE (reference sequence). The CDR3 is made up of 14 amino acids. V was cut by 0 bases and J by 4 bases, with 10 bases left in between. CDR3 protein: CASSLVGEGYGYTF. The CDR3, as DNA: TGTGCCAGCAGCTTGGTCGGGGAGGGCTATGGCTACACCTTC.

This sequence joins TRBV30 and TRBJ1-1; D possibly corresponds to TRBD1 (5 bases). V lost 2 bases and J 4 bases, leaving 17 bases between the germline ends. The CDR3 spans 15 residues. Per the germline V gene, CDR1 is GTSNPN and CDR2 is SVGIG (reference sequence). CDR3 loop: CAWSPPGGTSTEAFF. Written as DNA, the CDR3 is TGTGCCTGGAGTCCCCCTGGGGGGACGAGCACTGAAGCTTTCTTT. Variable domain in full (rest from reference TRBV30 and TRBJ1-1): SQTIHQWPATLVQPVGSPLSLECTVEGTSNPNLYWYRQAAGRGLQLLFYSVGIGQISSEVPQNLSASRPQDRQFILSSKKLLLSDSGFYLCAWSPPGGTSTEAFFGQGTRLTVV.

The V and J genes are TRBV5-4 and TRBJ2-4; 9 bases fit TRBD2. CDR3 length equals 15 residues. The germline V gene has CDR1 SGHNT and CDR2 YYREEE (reference sequence). With V trimmed by 4 bases and J by 3 bases, 5 bases remained unmatched. CDR3 coding DNA: TGTGCCAGCAGCATGGGCGGGAGGGACAAAAACATTCAGTACTTC. Encoded protein: CASSMGGRDKNIQYF.

CDR3 protein: CASSLGSLRGPGELFF. The CDR3 bases are TGTGCCAGCAGCTTAGGGTCACTAAGGGGTCCCGGGGAGCTGTTTTTT. V gene TRBV11-2 combines with J gene TRBJ2-2; perhaps TRBD1 as D (5 bases). The germline V gene encodes CDR1 SGHAT and CDR2 FQNNGV. Trimming shortened V by 1 base and J by 6 bases, and 15 bases separated the two germline ends. This CDR3 has 16 residues.